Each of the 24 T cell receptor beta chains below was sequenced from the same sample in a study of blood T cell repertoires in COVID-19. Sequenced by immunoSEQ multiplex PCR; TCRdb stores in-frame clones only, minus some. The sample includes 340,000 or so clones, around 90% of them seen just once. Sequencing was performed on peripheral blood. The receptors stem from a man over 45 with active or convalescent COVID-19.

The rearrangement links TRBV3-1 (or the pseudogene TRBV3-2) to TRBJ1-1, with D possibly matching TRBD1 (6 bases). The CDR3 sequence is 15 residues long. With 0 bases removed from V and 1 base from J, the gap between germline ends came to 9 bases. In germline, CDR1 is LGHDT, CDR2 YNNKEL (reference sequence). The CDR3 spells CASSQDRGRNTEAFF. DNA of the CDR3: TGTGCCAGCAGCCAAGACAGGGGTAGGAACACTGAAGCTTTCTTT.

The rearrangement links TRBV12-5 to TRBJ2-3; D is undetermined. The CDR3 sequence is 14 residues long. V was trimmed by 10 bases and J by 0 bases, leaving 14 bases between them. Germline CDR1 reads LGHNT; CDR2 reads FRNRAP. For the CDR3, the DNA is TGTGCTAAACAACTGAGGCCCAGCACAGATACGCAGTATTTT. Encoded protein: CAKQLRPSTDTQYF.

The CDR3 reads CASIGQGGSLTPLHF. For the CDR3, the DNA is TGTGCCAGCATCGGACAGGGGGGTTCCTTGACACCCCTCCACTTT. The rearrangement links TRBV28 to TRBJ1-6; 10 bases fit TRBD1. Germline CDR1 MDHEN, CDR2 SYDVKM. The V segment lost 7 bases and the J segment 11 bases; nucleotides outside the gene matches: 11. The CDR3 length is 15 residues. Filled out from reference TRBV28 and TRBJ1-6, the complete variable domain reads DVKVTQSSRYLVKRTGEKVFLECVQDMDHENMFWYRQDPGLGLRLIYFSYDVKMKEKGDIPEGYSVSREKKERFSLILESASTNQTSMYLCASIGQGGSLTPLHFGNGTRLTVT.

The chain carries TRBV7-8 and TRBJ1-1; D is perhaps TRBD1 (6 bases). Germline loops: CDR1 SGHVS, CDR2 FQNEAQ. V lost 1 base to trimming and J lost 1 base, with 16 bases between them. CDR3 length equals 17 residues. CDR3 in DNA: TGTGCCAGCAGCTTAGTAACAGGGCCTATCGAGAACACTGAAGCTTTCTTT. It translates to CASSLVTGPIENTEAFF.

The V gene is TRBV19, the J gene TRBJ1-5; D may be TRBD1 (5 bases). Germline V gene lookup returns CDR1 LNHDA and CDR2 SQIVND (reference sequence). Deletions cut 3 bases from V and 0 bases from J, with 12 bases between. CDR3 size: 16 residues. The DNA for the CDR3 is TGTGCCAGTAGTATCCGTCGGGGGGTTAGCAATCAGCCCCAGCATTTT. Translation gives CASSIRRGVSNQPQHF. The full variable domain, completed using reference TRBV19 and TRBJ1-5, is DGGITQSPKYLFRKEGQNVTLSCEQNLNHDAMYWYRQDPGQGLRLIYYSQIVNDFQKGDIAEGYSVSREKKESFPLTVTSAQKNPTAFYLCASSIRRGVSNQPQHFGDGTRLSIL.

The CDR3 region is CASSAAGSYEQYF. The CDR3 DNA reads TGTGCCAGCTCCGCGGCGGGCTCCTACGAGCAGTACTTC. The chain has TRBV18 and TRBJ2-7; D might be TRBD2 (5 bases). The CDR3 covers 13 residues. CDR1 and CDR2 from the germline V gene are KGHSH and LQKENI. With 6 bases removed from V and 0 bases from J, the gap between germline ends came to 9 bases.

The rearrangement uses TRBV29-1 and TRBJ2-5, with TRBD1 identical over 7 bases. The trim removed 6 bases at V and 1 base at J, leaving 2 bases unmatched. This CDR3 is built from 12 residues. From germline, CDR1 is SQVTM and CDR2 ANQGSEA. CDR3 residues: CSVDRVQETQYF. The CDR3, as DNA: TGCAGCGTCGACAGGGTCCAAGAGACCCAGTACTTC.

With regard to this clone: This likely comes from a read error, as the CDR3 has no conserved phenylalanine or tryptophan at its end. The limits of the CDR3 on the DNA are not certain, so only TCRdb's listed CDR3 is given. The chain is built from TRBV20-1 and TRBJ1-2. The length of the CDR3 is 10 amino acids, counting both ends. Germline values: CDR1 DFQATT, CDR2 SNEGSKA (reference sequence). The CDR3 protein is CSARDATIPL.

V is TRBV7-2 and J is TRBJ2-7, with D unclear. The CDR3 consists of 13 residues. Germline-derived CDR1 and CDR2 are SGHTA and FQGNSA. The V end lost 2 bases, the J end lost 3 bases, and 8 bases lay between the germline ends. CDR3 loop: CASSLNRFYEQYF. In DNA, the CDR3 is TGTGCCAGCAGCTTAAACAGATTCTACGAGCAGTACTTC. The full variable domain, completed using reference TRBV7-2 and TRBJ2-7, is GAGVSQSPSNKVTEKGKDVELRCDPISGHTALYWYRQSLGQGLEFLIYFQGNSAPDKSGLPSDRFSAERTGGSVSTLTIQRTQQEDSAVYLCASSLNRFYEQYFGPGTRLTVT.

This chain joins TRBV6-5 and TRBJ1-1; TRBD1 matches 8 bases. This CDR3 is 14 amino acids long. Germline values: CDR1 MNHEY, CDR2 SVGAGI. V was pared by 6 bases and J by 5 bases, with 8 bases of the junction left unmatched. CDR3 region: CASSRDRGWTEAFF. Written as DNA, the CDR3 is TGTGCCAGCAGCCGAGACAGGGGTTGGACTGAAGCTTTCTTT.

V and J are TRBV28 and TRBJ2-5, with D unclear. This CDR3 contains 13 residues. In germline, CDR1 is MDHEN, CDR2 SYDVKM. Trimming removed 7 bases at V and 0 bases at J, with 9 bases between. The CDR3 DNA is TGTGCCAGCAAATGGGCCCACCAAGAGACCCAGTACTTC. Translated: CASKWAHQETQYF.

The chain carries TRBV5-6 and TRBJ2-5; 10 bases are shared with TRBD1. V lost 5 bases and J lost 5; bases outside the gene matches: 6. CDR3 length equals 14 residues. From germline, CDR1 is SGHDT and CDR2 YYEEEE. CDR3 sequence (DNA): TGTGCCAGCAGTCACGGGGACAGGGGTGAGACCCAGTACTTC. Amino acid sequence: CASSHGDRGETQYF.

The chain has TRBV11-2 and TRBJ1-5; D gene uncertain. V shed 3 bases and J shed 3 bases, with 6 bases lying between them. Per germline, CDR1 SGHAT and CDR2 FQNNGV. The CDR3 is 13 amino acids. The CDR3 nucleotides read TGTGCCAGCAGCTTTCTCTACAATCAGCCCCAGCATTTT. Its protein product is CASSFLYNQPQHF.

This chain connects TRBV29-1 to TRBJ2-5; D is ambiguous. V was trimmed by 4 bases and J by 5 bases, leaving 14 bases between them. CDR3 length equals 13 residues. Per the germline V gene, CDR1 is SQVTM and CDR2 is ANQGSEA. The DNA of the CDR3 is TGCAGCGTTGTCCCCGGGTTCGGGGAGACCCAGTACTTC. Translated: CSVVPGFGETQYF. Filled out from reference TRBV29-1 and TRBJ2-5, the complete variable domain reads SAVISQKPSRDICQRGTSLTIQCQVDSQVTMMFWYRQQPGQSLTLIATANQGSEATYESGFVIDKFPISRPNLTFSTLTVSNMSPEDSSIYLCSVVPGFGETQYFGPGTRLLVL.

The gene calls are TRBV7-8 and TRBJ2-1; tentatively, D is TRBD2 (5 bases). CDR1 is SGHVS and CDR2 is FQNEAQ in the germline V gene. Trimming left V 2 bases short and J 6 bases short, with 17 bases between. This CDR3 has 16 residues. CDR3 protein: CASSLIRRDSSNEQFF. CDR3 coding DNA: TGTGCCAGCAGCTTAATCCGACGGGATTCGTCCAATGAGCAGTTCTTC.

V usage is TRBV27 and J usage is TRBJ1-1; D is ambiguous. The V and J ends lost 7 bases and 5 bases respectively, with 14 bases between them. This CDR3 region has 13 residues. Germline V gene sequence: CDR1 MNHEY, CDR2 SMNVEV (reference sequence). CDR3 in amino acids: CASKFEGWTEAFF. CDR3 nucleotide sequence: TGTGCCAGCAAATTCGAGGGTTGGACTGAAGCTTTCTTT.

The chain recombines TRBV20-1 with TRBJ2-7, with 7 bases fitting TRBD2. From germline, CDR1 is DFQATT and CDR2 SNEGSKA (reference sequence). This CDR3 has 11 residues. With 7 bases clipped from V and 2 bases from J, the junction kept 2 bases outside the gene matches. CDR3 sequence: CSVAGAYEQYF. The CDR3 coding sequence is TGCAGTGTTGCGGGGGCCTACGAGCAGTACTTC.

The CDR3 here is CASSRAGTVNEKLFF. DNA for the CDR3: TGTGCCAGCAGCAGGGCCGGGACAGTCAATGAAAAACTGTTTTTT. The chain is built from TRBV5-6 and TRBJ1-4, with 7 nucleotides matching TRBD1. Looked up from germline, CDR1 is SGHDT and CDR2 is YYEEEE. The length of the CDR3 is 15 residues. The junction had 8 bases not matched to a gene; V was cut back by 4 bases and J by 5 bases.

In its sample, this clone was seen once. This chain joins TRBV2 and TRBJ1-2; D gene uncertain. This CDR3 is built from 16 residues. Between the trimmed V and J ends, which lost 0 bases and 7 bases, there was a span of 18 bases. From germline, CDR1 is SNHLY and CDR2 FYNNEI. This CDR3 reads CASSEALRGRNGGYTF. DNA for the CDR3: TGTGCCAGCAGTGAAGCGCTTCGAGGGCGGAACGGTGGCTACACCTTC.

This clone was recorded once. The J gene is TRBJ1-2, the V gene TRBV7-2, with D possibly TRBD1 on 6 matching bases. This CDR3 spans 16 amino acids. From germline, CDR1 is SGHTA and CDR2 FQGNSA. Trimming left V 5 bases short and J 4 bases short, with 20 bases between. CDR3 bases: TGTGCCAGCAGCCCTAAGGTGGGGACACGAATCTATGGCTACACCTTC. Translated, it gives CASSPKVGTRIYGYTF.

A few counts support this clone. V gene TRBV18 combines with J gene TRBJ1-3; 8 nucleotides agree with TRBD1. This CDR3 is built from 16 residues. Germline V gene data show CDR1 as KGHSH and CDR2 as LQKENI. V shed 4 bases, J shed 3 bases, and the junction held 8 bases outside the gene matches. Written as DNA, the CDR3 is TGTGCCAGCTCACTCGGACAGGGAAGACTTGGAAACACCATATATTTT. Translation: CASSLGQGRLGNTIYF.

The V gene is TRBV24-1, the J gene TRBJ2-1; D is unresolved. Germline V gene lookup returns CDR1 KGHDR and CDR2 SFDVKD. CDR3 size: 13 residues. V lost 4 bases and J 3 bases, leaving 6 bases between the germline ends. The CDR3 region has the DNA TGTGCCACCAGTGACCGCGGCTACAATGAGCAGTTCTTC. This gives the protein CATSDRGYNEQFF.

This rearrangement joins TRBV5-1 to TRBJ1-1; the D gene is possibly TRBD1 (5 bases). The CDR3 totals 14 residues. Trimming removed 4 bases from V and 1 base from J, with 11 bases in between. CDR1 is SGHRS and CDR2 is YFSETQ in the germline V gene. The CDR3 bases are TGCGCCAGCAGCAACAGGTCTTCGAACACTGAAGCTTTCTTT. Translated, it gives CASSNRSSNTEAFF.

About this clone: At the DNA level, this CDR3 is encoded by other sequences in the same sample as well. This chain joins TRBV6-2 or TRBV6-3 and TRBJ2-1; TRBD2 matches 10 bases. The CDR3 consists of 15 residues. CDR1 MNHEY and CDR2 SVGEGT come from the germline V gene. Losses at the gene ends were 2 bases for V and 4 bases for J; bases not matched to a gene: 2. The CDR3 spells CASSYLAGAYNEQFF. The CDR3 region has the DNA TGTGCCAGCAGTTACCTAGCGGGGGCATACAATGAGCAGTTCTTC.